The T cell receptor (beta chain) under discussion was sequenced for a study of blood T cell repertoires in COVID-19. Study background: Sources were T cells, B-cell-depleted T cells, or PBMCs; the material itself was cDNA or gDNA.

Method: immunoSEQ multiplex PCR; TCRdb's copy keeps in-frame clones and lacks some. The profile shows 95,000 to 100,000 clones, approximately 91% of them singletons. The count of this clone is one. From germline, CDR1 is GTSNPN and CDR2 SVGIG (reference sequence). CDR3 size: 13 residues. Losses at the gene ends were 8 bases for V and 6 bases for J; bases not matched to a gene: 10. This clonotype was sampled from a man in his forties or fifties with acute or convalescent COVID-19. The sample consisted of peripheral blood. The chain joins TRBV30 to TRBJ2-5; 9 nucleotides agree with TRBD2. CDR3: CALEVAGVKTQYF. The CDR3, as DNA: TGTGCCCTGGAGGTAGCGGGGGTGAAGACCCAGTACTTC.